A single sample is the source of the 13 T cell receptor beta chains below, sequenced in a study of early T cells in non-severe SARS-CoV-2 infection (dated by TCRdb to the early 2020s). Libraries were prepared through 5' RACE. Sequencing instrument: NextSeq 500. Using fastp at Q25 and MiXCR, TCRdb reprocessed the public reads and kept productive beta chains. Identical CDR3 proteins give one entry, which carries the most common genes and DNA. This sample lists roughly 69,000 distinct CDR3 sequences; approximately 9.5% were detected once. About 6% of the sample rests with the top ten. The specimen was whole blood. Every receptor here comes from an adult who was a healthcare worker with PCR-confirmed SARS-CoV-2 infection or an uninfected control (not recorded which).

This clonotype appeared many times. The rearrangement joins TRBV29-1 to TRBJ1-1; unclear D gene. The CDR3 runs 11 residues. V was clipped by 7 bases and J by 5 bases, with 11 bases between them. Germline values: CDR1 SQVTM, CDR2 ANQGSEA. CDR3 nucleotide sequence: TGCAGCGCTGGGCAAAATACTGAAGCTTTCTTT. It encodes CSAGQNTEAFF.

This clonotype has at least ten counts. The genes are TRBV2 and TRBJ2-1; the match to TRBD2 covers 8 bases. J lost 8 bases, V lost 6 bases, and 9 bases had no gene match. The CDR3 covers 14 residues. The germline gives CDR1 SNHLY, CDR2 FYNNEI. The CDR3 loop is CASRRDGGADEQFF. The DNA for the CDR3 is TGTGCCAGCAGGAGGGACGGGGGGGCCGATGAGCAGTTCTTC.

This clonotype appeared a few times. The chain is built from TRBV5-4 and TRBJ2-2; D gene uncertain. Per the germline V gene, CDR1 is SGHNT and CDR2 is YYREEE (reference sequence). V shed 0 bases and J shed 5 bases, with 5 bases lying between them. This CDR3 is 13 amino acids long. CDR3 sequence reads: CASSLDRTGELFF. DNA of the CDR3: TGTGCCAGCAGCTTGGACAGAACCGGGGAGCTGTTTTTT. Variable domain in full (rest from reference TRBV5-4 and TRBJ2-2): ETGVTQSPTHLIKTRGQQVTLRCSSQSGHNTVSWYQQALGQGPQFIFQYYREEENGRGNFPPRFSGLQFPNYSSELNVNALELDDSALYLCASSLDRTGELFFGEGSRLTVL.

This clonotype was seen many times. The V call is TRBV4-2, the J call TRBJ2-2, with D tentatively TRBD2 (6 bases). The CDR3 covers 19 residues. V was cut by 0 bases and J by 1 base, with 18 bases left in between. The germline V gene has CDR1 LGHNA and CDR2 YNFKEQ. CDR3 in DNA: TGTGCCAGCAGCCAAGATGGGGGACTGGGCAGGGAGAACACCGGGGAGCTGTTTTTT. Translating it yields CASSQDGGLGRENTGELFF.

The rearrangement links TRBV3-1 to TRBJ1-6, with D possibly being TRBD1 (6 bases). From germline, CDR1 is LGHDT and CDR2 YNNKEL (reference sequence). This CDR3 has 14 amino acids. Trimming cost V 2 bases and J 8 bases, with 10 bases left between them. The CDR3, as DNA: TGTGCCAGCAGCCAAAGGGACACTTATTCACCCCTCCACTTT. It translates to CASSQRDTYSPLHF.

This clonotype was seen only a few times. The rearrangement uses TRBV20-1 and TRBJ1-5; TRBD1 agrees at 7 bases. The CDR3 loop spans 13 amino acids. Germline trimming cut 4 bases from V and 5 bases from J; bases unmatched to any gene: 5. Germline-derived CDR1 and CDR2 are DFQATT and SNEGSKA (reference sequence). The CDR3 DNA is TGCAGTGCTAAGCAGGGGGATGATCAGCCCCAGCATTTT. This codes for CSAKQGDDQPQHF.

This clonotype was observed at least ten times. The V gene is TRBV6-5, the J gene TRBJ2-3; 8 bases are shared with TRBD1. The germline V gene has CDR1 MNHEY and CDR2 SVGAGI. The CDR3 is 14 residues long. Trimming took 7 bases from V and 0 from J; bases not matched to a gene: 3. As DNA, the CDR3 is TGTGCCAGCACCCAGGGGGCCAGCACAGATACGCAGTATTTT. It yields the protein CASTQGASTDTQYF.

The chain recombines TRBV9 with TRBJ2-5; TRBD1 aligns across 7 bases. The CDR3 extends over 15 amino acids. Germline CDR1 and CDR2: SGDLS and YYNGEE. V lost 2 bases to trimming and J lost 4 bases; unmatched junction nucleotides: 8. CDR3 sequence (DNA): TGTGCCAGCAGCGTGACAGGGATTCATCGAGAGACCCAGTACTTC. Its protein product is CASSVTGIHRETQYF. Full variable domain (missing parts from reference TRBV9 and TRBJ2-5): DSGVTQTPKHLITATGQRVTLRCSPRSGDLSVYWYQQSLDQGLQFLIQYYNGEERAKGNILERFSAQQFPDLHSELNLSSLELGDSALYFCASSVTGIHRETQYFGPGTRLLVL.

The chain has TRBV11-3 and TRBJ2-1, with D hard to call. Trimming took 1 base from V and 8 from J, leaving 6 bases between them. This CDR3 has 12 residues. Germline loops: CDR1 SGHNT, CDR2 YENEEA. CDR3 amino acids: CASSLVDDEQFF. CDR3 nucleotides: TGTGCCAGCAGCTTAGTTGACGATGAGCAGTTCTTC.

CDR3 region: CSVKWRGGNEQFF. CDR3 DNA: TGCAGCGTGAAATGGAGGGGCGGGAATGAGCAGTTCTTC. The chain has TRBV29-1 and TRBJ2-1, with D perhaps matching TRBD2 (6 bases). The CDR3 spans 13 residues. Trimming left V 6 bases short and J 7 bases short, with 16 bases between. The germline V gene encodes CDR1 SQVTM and CDR2 ANQGSEA.

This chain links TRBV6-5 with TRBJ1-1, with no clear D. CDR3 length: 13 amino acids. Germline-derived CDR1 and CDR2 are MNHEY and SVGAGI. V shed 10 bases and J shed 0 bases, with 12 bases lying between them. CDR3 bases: TGTGCCACCTACGACACGATGAACACTGAAGCTTTCTTT. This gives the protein CATYDTMNTEAFF.

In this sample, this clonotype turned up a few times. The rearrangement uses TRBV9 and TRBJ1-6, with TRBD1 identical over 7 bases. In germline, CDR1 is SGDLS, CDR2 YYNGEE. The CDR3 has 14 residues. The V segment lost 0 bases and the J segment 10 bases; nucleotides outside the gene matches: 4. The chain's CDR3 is CASSVEGAKSPLHF. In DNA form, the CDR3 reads TGTGCCAGCAGCGTAGAGGGGGCCAAATCACCCCTCCACTTT.

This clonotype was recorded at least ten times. The CDR3 bases are TGTGCCAGTAGTCGGACAGGGCTTGACTATGGCTACACCTTC. Amino acids: CASSRTGLDYGYTF. The chain uses TRBV19 and TRBJ1-2; 8 bases are a match to TRBD1. The J segment lost 3 bases and the V segment lost 5 bases, leaving 5 bases of the junction unmatched. The CDR3 length is 14 residues. The germline V gene encodes CDR1 LNHDA and CDR2 SQIVND (reference sequence).